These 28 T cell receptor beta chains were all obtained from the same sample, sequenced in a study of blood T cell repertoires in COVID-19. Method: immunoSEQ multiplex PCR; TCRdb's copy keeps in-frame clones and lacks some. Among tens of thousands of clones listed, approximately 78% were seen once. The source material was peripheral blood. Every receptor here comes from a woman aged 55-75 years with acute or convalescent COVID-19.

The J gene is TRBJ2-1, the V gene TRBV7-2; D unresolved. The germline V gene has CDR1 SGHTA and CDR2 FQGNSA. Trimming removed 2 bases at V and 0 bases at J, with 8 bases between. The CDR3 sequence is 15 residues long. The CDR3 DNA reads TGTGCCAGCAGCTTATATGGTAGCTCCTACAATGAGCAGTTCTTC. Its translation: CASSLYGSSYNEQFF. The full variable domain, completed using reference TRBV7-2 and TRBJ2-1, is GAGVSQSPSNKVTEKGKDVELRCDPISGHTALYWYRQSLGQGLEFLIYFQGNSAPDKSGLPSDRFSAERTGGSVSTLTIQRTQQEDSAVYLCASSLYGSSYNEQFFGPGTRLTVL.

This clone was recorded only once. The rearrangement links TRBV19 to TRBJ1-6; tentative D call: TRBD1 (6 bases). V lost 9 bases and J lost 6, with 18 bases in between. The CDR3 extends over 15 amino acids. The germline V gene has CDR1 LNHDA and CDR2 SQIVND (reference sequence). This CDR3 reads CASSLLEGVNSPLHF. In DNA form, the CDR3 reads TGTGCCAGCAGCCTCTTAGAGGGGGTTAATTCACCCCTCCACTTT.

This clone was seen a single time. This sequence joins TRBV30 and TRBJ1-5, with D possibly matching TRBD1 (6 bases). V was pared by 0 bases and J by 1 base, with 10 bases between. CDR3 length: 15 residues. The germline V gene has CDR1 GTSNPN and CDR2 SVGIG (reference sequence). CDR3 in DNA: TGTGCCTGGAGTGTTGGGGGCGCGAGCAATCAGCCCCAGCATTTT. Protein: CAWSVGGASNQPQHF.

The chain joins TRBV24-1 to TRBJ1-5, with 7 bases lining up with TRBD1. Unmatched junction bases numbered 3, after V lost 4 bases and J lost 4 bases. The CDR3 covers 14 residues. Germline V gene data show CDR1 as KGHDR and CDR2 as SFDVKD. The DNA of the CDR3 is TGTGCCACCAGTGAGGGACAGCGTAATCAGCCCCAGCATTTT. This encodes CATSEGQRNQPQHF.

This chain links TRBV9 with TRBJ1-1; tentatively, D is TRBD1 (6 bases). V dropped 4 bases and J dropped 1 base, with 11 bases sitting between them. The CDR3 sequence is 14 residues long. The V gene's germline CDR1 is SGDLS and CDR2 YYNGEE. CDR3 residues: CASSPTTGNTEAFF. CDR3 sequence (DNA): TGTGCCAGCAGCCCGACGACAGGGAACACTGAAGCTTTCTTT.

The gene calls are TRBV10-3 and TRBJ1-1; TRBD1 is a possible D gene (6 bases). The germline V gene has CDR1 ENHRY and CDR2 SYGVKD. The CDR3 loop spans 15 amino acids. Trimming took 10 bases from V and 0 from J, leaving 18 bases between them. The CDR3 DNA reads TGTGCCACCCAATCACTACAGGGCTTGAACACTGAAGCTTTCTTT. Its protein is CATQSLQGLNTEAFF.

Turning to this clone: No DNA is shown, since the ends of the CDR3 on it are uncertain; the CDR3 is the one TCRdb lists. The CDR3 loop is CASSVGTGADQRLFF. The chain links TRBV9 to TRBJ2-2; TRBD1 reflects the table's D call only, with no check against the DNA. CDR1 and CDR2 (germline): SGDLS, YYNGEE. With termini counted, the CDR3 has 15 amino acids.

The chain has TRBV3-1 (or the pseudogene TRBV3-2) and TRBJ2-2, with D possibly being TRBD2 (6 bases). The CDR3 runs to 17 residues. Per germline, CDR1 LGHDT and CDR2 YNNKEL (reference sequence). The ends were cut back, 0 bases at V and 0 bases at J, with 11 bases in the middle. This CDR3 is CASSQDPASANTGELFF. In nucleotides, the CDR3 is TGTGCCAGCAGCCAAGATCCGGCTAGCGCGAACACCGGGGAGCTGTTTTTT.

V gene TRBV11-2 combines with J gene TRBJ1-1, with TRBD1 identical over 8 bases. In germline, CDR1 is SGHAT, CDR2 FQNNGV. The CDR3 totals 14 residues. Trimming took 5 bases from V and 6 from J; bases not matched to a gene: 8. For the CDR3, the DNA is TGTGCCAGCAGCGGACAGACAGGGGAAGCTGAAGCTTTCTTT. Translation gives CASSGQTGEAEAFF.

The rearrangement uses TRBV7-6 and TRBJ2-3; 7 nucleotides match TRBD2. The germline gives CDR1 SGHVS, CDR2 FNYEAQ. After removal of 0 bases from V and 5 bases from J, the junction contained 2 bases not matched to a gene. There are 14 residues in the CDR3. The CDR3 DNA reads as TGTGCCAGCAGCTTAGCGGGGGGGGTAGATACGCAGTATTTT. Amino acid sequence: CASSLAGGVDTQYF. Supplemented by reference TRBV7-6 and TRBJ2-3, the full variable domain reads GAGVSQSPRYKVTKRGQDVALRCDPISGHVSLYWYRQALGQGPEFLTYFNYEAQQDKSGLPNDRFSAERPEGSISTLTIQRTEQRDSAMYRCASSLAGGVDTQYFGPGTRLTVL.

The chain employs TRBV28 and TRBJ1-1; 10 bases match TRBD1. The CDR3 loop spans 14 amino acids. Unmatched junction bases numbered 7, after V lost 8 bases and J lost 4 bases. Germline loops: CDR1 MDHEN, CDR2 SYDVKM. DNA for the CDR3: TGTGCCAGCCTAACGGGACAGGGGTTCACTGAAGCTTTCTTT. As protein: CASLTGQGFTEAFF.

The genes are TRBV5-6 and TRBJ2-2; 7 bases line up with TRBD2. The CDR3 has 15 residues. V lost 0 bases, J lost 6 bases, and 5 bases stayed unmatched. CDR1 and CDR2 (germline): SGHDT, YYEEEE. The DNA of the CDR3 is TGTGCCAGCAGCTTGGGGACTAGTCGCCCCGGGGAGCTGTTTTTT. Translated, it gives CASSLGTSRPGELFF.

CDR3 coding DNA: TGCGCCAGCAGCCCTAGGACTAGTTGGGAGACCCAGTACTTC. Protein product: CASSPRTSWETQYF. The V and J genes are TRBV4-1 and TRBJ2-5; 7 bases align to TRBD2. The ends lost 4 bases at V and 5 bases at J; junction bases unmatched: 7. Germline CDR1 and CDR2: MGHRA and YSYEKL. The CDR3 sequence is 14 residues long.

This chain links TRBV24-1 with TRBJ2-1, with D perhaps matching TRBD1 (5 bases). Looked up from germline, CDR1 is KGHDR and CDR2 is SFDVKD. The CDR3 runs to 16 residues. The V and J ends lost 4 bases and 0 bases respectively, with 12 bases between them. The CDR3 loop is CATSDRRDSSYNEQFF. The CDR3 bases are TGTGCCACCAGTGACCGCAGGGATAGCTCCTACAATGAGCAGTTCTTC.

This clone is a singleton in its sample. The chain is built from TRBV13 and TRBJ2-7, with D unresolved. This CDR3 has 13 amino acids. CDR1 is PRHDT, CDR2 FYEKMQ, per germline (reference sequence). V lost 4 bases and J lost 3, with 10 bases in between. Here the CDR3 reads CASSYDKDYEQYF. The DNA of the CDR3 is TGTGCCAGCAGCTATGACAAAGACTACGAGCAGTACTTC.

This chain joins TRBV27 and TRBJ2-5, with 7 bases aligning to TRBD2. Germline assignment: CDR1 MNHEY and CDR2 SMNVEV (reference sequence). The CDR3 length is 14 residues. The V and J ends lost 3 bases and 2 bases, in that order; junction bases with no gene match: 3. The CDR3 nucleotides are TGTGCCAGCAGTTTCGCGGGGGAGCAAGAGACCCAGTACTTC. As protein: CASSFAGEQETQYF.

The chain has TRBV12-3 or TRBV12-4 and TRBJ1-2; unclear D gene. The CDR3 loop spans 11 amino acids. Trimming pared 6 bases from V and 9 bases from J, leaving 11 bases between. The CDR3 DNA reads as TGTGCCAGCAGCCCCGGCGGCCGCTACACCTTC. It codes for CASSPGGRYTF.

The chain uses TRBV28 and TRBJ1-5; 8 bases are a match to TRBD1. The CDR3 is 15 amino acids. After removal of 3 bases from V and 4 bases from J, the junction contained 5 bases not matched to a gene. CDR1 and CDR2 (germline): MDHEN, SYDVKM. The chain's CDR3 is CASSFRDRRNQPQHF. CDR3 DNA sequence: TGTGCCAGCAGTTTCAGGGACAGGCGAAATCAGCCCCAGCATTTT.

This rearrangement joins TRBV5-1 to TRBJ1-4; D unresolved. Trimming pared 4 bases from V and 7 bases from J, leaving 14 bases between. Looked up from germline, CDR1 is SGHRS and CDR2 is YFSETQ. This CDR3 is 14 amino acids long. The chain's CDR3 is CASSGGRTVEKLFF. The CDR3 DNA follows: TGCGCCAGCAGCGGAGGGAGGACGGTTGAAAAACTGTTTTTT. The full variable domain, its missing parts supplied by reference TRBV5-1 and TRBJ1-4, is KAGVTQTPRYLIKTRGQQVTLSCSPISGHRSVSWYQQTPGQGLQFLFEYFSETQRNKGNFPGRFSGRQFSNSRSEMNVSTLELGDSALYLCASSGGRTVEKLFFGSGTQLSVL.

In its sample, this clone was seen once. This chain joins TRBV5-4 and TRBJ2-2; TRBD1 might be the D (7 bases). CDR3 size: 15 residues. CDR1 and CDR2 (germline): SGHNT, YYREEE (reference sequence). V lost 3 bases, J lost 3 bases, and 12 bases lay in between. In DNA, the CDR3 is TGTGCCAGCAGCTCTCGCAGGGGGGACACCGGGGAGCTGTTTTTT. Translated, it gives CASSSRRGDTGELFF. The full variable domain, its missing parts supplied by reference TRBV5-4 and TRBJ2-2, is ETGVTQSPTHLIKTRGQQVTLRCSSQSGHNTVSWYQQALGQGPQFIFQYYREEENGRGNFPPRFSGLQFPNYSSELNVNALELDDSALYLCASSSRRGDTGELFFGEGSRLTVL.

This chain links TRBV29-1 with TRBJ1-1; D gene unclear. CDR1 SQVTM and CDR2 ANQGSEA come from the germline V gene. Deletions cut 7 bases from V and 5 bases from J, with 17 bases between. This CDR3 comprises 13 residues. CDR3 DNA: TGCAGCGCAAACGAGGCCGGCGGAACTGAAGCTTTCTTT. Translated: CSANEAGGTEAFF.

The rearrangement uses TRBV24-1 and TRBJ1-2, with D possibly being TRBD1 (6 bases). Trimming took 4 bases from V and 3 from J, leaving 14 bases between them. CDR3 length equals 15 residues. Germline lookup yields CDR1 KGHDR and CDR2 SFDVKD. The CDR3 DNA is TGTGCCACCAGTGACCCGACAGGTGACGACTATGGCTACACCTTC. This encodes CATSDPTGDDYGYTF.

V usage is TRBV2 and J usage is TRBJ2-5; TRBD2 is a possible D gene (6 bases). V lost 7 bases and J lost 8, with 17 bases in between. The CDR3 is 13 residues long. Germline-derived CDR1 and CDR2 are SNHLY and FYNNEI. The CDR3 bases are TGTGCCAGCATCAGGGAGGACCCAGGAACCCAGTACTTC. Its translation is CASIREDPGTQYF.

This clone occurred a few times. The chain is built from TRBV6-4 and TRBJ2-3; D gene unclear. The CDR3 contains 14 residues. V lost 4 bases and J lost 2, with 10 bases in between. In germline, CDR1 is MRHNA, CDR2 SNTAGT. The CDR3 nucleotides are TGTGCCAGCAGTGTGTCAGGCATCACAGATACGCAGTATTTT. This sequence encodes CASSVSGITDTQYF.

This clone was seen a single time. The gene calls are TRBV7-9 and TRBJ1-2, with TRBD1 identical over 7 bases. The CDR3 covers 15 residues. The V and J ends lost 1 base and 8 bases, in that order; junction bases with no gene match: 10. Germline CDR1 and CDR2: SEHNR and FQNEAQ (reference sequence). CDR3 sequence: CASSLGQGAFGGYTF. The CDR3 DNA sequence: TGTGCCAGCAGCTTAGGACAGGGCGCCTTCGGGGGCTACACCTTC.

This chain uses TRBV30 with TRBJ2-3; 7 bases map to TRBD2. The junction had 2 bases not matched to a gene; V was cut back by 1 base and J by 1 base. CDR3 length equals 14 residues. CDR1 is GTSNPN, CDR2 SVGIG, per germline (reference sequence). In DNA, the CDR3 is TGTGCCTGGAGTGGGGGGAGGGGCACAGATACGCAGTATTTT. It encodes CAWSGGRGTDTQYF.

CDR3 sequence: CASSYESGYGYTF. Written as DNA, the CDR3 is TGTGCCAGCAGTTACGAATCAGGGTATGGCTACACCTTC. V gene TRBV6-6 combines with J gene TRBJ1-2; D possibly corresponds to TRBD1 (5 bases). Per germline, CDR1 MNHNY and CDR2 SVGAGI (reference sequence). The CDR3 loop spans 13 amino acids. The V end was cut by 2 bases, the J end by 5 bases, with 9 bases between.

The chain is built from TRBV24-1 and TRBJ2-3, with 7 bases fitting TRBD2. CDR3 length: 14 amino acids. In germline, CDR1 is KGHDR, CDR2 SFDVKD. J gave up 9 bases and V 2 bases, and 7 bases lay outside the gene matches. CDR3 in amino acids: CATSDSAGLRTQYF. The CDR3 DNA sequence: TGTGCCACCAGTGATTCAGCGGGGCTTCGAACGCAGTATTTT.